This is a list of T cell receptor beta chains from one sample in a study of blood T cells in healthy people across ages. From the 5' RACE reads, TCRdb called clonotypes with MiXCR, one entry per CDR3 protein. The sample lists about 730,000 distinct CDR3 sequences, roughly two fifths occurring once. The specimen was blood. These TCRs come from a woman aged 55-69 years in good health. CDR3s include the opening cysteine and the closing phenylalanine or tryptophan. The order of the fields is J gene, V gene, CDR3 length, clone size, D gene, CDR3 DNA, CDR3 protein. A D gene is named only where the DNA matches it firmly. The size field is filled for only some rows; it gives once, few, many or a size class.

TRBJ1-6 TRBV20-1 14 few . TGCAGTGCCCGGCGAGACATAACTGATTCACCCCTCCACTTT CSARRDITDSPLHF
TRBJ2-7 TRBV4-1 13 few . TGCGCCAGCAGCCGGGGACCGGAATACGAGCAGTACTTC CASSRGPEYEQYF
TRBJ2-5 TRBV7-2 16 . TRBD2 TGTGCCAGCGGCCCCCGAGGTAGCGGGGTACAAGAGACCCAGTACTTC CASGPRGSGVQETQYF
TRBJ2-3 TRBV28 13 few TRBD2 TGTGGCGCCACGGGAGGGCCAAGAGATACGCAGTATTTT CGATGGPRDTQYF
TRBJ2-1 TRBV28 16 . TRBD2 TGTGCCAGCAGCCCCGGGACTAGCGGGGGGGTTAATGAGCAGTTCTTC CASSPGTSGGVNEQFF
TRBJ2-3 TRBV27 15 few . TGTGCCAGCTGGGCTACTCCTGGGGCGGCAGATACGCAGTATTTT CASWATPGAADTQYF
TRBJ2-7 TRBV20-1 12 . TRBD2 TGCAGTGCGGGACTAGCGTCCTACGAGCAGTACTTC CSAGLASYEQYF
TRBJ2-5 TRBV20-1 15 many TRBD1 TGCAGTGCTAGCAAGACCAGGGGGCGGGAAGAGACCCAGTACTTC CSASKTRGREETQYF
TRBJ2-3 TRBV28 14 . TRBD2 TGTGCCAGCAGTGTTAACGGGAGGGCAGATACGCAGTATTTT CASSVNGRADTQYF
TRBJ2-5 TRBV20-1 11 . . TGCAGTGCCTCCGATTTCGATGAGCAGTACTTC CSASDFDEQYF
TRBJ1-1 TRBV4-3 13 . . TGCGCCAGCAGCCAAGATGGAATAGGTGAAGCTTTCTTT CASSQDGIGEAFF
TRBJ2-3 TRBV15 14 . TRBD2 TGTGCCACCAGCAATAGCGGGGGTGGTGATACGCAGTATTTT CATSNSGGGDTQYF
TRBJ1-6 TRBV2 12 . TRBD1 TGTGCCAGCAGCGGACAGGATTCACCCCTCCACTTT CASSGQDSPLHF
TRBJ2-7 TRBV2 14 . TRBD1 TGTGCCAGCAGTGAGGACAGGGGGCCCTACGAGCAGTACTTC CASSEDRGPYEQYF
TRBJ2-2 TRBV25-1 15 few TRBD2 TGTGCCAGCTGGGGACTAGCGGGTACCACCGGGGAGCTGTTTTTT CASWGLAGTTGELFF
TRBJ1-1 TRBV27 14 . . TGTGCCAGCAGGTTGGGGAGGAGCAACACTGAAGCTTTCTTT CASRLGRSNTEAFF